Following are 22 T cell receptor beta chains from one sample sequenced in a study of T cell responses to AZD1222 COVID-19 vaccine. Assay used: immunoSEQ multiplex PCR; TCRdb lists only in-frame clones, some missing. Found here are 150,000 to 200,000 clones, approximately 90% of them singletons; the top ten hold 1% to 1.5%. The sample here was peripheral blood, taken 28 days after the second AZD1222 dose. The receptors stem from an adult who received the AZD1222 COVID-19 vaccine.

This clone showed up just once. The chain couples TRBV18 to TRBJ1-5; 11 bases map to TRBD1. Germline CDR1 and CDR2: KGHSH and LQKENI. After removal of 0 bases from V and 1 base from J, the junction contained 2 bases not matched to a gene. This CDR3 comprises 17 residues. The CDR3 loop is CASSPPGTGGSNQPQHF. The CDR3 DNA follows: TGTGCCAGCTCACCACCCGGGACAGGGGGAAGCAATCAGCCCCAGCATTTT.

V gene TRBV15 combines with J gene TRBJ2-5, with TRBD2 identical over 8 bases. The CDR3 covers 14 residues. V dropped 6 bases and J dropped 5; count of bases not matched to a gene: 8. Germline loops: CDR1 LNHNV, CDR2 YYDKDF (reference sequence). In DNA, the CDR3 is TGTGCCACCAGAGATTTCCGCGGGGGGGAGACCCAGTACTTC. Its protein is CATRDFRGGETQYF.

The rearrangement uses TRBV5-1 and TRBJ1-2; D is perhaps TRBD1 (6 bases). Germline-derived CDR1 and CDR2 are SGHRS and YFSETQ. Trimming stripped 4 bases from V and 4 bases from J, with 17 bases between. The length of the CDR3 is 15 residues. CDR3 sequence reads: CASSPSGTSLYGYTF. Written as DNA, the CDR3 is TGCGCCAGCAGCCCGTCCGGGACATCACTCTATGGCTACACCTTC.

In this sample, this clone turned up a few times. The junction departs from the called germline gene at one end, perhaps through a read error. The V call is TRBV7-7, the J call TRBJ2-5; 16 bases are a match to TRBD2. This CDR3 contains 17 residues. Looked up from germline, CDR1 is SSHAT and CDR2 is FNYEAQ (reference sequence). As DNA, the CDR3 is TGTGCTAGCACTGGGACTAGCGGGAGGGCAGTAATAGAGACCCAGTACTTC. Translated, it gives CASTGTSGRAVIETQYF. Complete variable domain (other parts from reference TRBV7-7 and TRBJ2-5): GAGVSQSPRYKVTKRGQDVTLRCDPISSHATLYWYQQALGQGPEFLTYFNYEAQPDKSGLPSDRFSAERPEGSISTLTIQRTEQRDSAMYRCASTGTSGRAVIETQYFGPGTRLLVL.

This chain joins TRBV5-4 and TRBJ1-1; TRBD1 matches at 9 bases. The germline V gene encodes CDR1 SGHNT and CDR2 YYREEE (reference sequence). CDR3 length equals 17 residues. The V and J ends lost 3 bases and 2 bases, in that order; junction bases with no gene match: 11. This CDR3 reads CASSWGQTGGANTEAFF. CDR3 coding DNA: TGTGCCAGCAGCTGGGGCCAAACAGGGGGCGCCAACACTGAAGCTTTCTTT.

CDR3 bases: TGTGCCAGCAGTTTTCGGCGAGTGGAGGTTCCTGGGTACGAGCAGTACTTC. Amino acid sequence: CASSFRRVEVPGYEQYF. J is TRBJ2-7 and V is TRBV28; D possibly corresponds to TRBD2 (5 bases). The CDR3 spans 17 residues. With 3 bases removed from V and 4 bases from J, the gap between germline ends came to 22 bases. Germline values: CDR1 MDHEN, CDR2 SYDVKM.

The chain is built from TRBV11-2 and TRBJ1-2; 11 bases fit TRBD1. Germline loops: CDR1 SGHAT, CDR2 FQNNGV. Trimming at V came to 2 bases and at J to 4 bases, leaving 9 bases not matched to a gene. The CDR3 has 17 amino acids. In DNA form, the CDR3 reads TGTGCCAGCAGCTTAACGGACAGGGGGCCCCAAAGCTATGGCTACACCTTC. This gives the protein CASSLTDRGPQSYGYTF.

The table lists this clone with a few counts. The chain joins TRBV10-2 to TRBJ1-5; D is possibly TRBD1 (6 bases). Germline CDR1 reads WSHSY; CDR2 reads SAAADI. This CDR3 has 16 residues. Deletions cut 2 bases from V and 2 bases from J, with 13 bases between. CDR3 protein: CASSERARGGNQPQHF. The CDR3 region has the DNA TGCGCCAGCAGTGAGAGGGCCAGGGGTGGCAATCAGCCCCAGCATTTT.

The chain is built from TRBV6-5 and TRBJ2-1; D uncertain. This CDR3 region has 13 residues. CDR1 and CDR2 from the germline V gene are MNHEY and SVGAGI. The ends were cut back, 0 bases at V and 7 bases at J, with 7 bases in the middle. CDR3 protein: CASSYSSVNEQFF. For the CDR3, the DNA is TGTGCCAGCAGTTACTCTTCGGTGAATGAGCAGTTCTTC.

CDR3 region: CASKEVPYGYTF. Written as DNA, the CDR3 is TGTGCCAGCAAGGAGGTCCCCTATGGCTACACCTTC. The chain uses TRBV12-3 or TRBV12-4 and TRBJ1-2; D uncertain. The CDR3 is 12 residues long. The ends were cut back, 7 bases at V and 4 bases at J, with 10 bases in the middle.

This chain connects TRBV6-4 to TRBJ2-3; 10 bases agree with TRBD2. The CDR3 runs 16 residues. J gave up 0 bases and V 0 bases, and 0 bases lay outside the gene matches. Germline V gene sequence: CDR1 MRHNA, CDR2 SNTAGT. The CDR3 nucleotides read TGTGCCAGCAGTGACTCGACTAGCGGGAGCACAGATACGCAGTATTTT. Protein product: CASSDSTSGSTDTQYF.

In this sample, this clone turned up once. The V and J genes are TRBV11-2 and TRBJ2-1; 9 bases are shared with TRBD2. J was trimmed by 5 bases and V by 8 bases; bases with no gene match: 7. The germline V gene has CDR1 SGHAT and CDR2 FQNNGV. This CDR3 contains 14 residues. The CDR3 coding sequence is TGTGCCAGCGCCTGGGCGGGAGGGAACAATGAGCAGTTCTTC. Its translation: CASAWAGGNNEQFF.

This chain uses TRBV3-1 (or the pseudogene TRBV3-2) with TRBJ2-7; D might be TRBD1 (5 bases). This CDR3 region has 20 residues. Germline V gene data show CDR1 as LGHDT and CDR2 as YNNKEL (reference sequence). V was cut by 0 bases and J by 0 bases, with 24 bases left in between. The CDR3 protein is CASSQESILGLGQDSYEQYF. Written as DNA, the CDR3 is TGTGCCAGCAGCCAAGAGTCAATTTTAGGTCTGGGGCAGGACTCCTACGAGCAGTACTTC.

This chain uses TRBV30 with TRBJ2-7; 7 positions match TRBD2. CDR1 and CDR2 from the germline V gene are GTSNPN and SVGIG (reference sequence). The CDR3 consists of 14 residues. Losses at the gene ends were 0 bases for V and 0 bases for J; bases not matched to a gene: 2. CDR3 nucleotides: TGTGCCTGGAGTGTGGCTAGCGGCTCCTACGAGCAGTACTTC. Its translation: CAWSVASGSYEQYF.

J is TRBJ1-6 and V is TRBV15; D call uncertain. The length of the CDR3 is 16 residues. CDR1 and CDR2 (germline): LNHNV, YYDKDF (reference sequence). V was cut by 0 bases and J by 14 bases, with 20 bases left in between. The CDR3 sequence is CATSRDRSNKGETLHF. The CDR3 DNA reads as TGTGCCACCAGCAGAGATAGAAGTAATAAGGGAGAGACCCTCCACTTT. Supplemented by reference TRBV15 and TRBJ1-6, the full variable domain reads DAMVIQNPRYQVTQFGKPVTLSCSQTLNHNVMYWYQQKSSQAPKLLFHYYDKDFNNEADTPDNFQSRRPNTSFCFLDIRSPGLGDTAMYLCATSRDRSNKGETLHFGNGTRLTVT.

This chain joins TRBV6-5 and TRBJ1-2, with unresolved D. Germline V gives CDR1 MNHEY, CDR2 SVGAGI. This CDR3 region has 15 residues. V dropped 7 bases and J dropped 3 bases, with 18 bases sitting between them. The CDR3 DNA sequence: TGTGCCAGCACCCCCGAGCTCCGAAGGCACTATGGCTACACCTTC. This sequence encodes CASTPELRRHYGYTF.

The gene calls are TRBV7-9 and TRBJ2-1; TRBD2 matches 14 bases. The CDR3 loop spans 15 amino acids. With V trimmed by 6 bases and J by 8 bases, 6 bases remained unmatched. CDR1 is SEHNR, CDR2 FQNEAQ, per germline (reference sequence). CDR3 DNA: TGTGCCAGCAGGGGACTAGCGGGAGTTATTGATGAGCAGTTCTTC. Protein: CASRGLAGVIDEQFF.

The sample holds a few counts of this clone. The rearrangement links TRBV18 to TRBJ1-2; the D is unclear. V lost 2 bases to trimming and J lost 3 bases, with 13 bases between them. Germline CDR1 reads KGHSH; CDR2 reads LQKENI. This CDR3 has 15 amino acids. DNA of the CDR3: TGTGCCAGCTCACCAGCGGCGGCAGGAGACTATGGCTACACCTTC. This sequence encodes CASSPAAAGDYGYTF.

The V gene is TRBV11-2, the J gene TRBJ2-7; 9 positions agree with TRBD2. Trimming cost V 4 bases and J 2 bases; bases outside gene matches: 6. Germline CDR1 and CDR2: SGHAT and FQNNGV. The CDR3 is made up of 15 amino acids. This CDR3 is CASSSTSGGAYEQYF. CDR3 DNA: TGTGCCAGCAGCTCGACTAGCGGAGGGGCCTACGAGCAGTACTTC.

The gene calls are TRBV6-5 and TRBJ1-1, with 9 bases identical to TRBD1. Germline V gene lookup returns CDR1 MNHEY and CDR2 SVGAGI. Trimming at V came to 6 bases and at J to 2 bases, leaving 4 bases not matched to a gene. The CDR3 spans 14 residues. DNA of the CDR3: TGTGCCAGCAGGATGACAGGGGGAAACACTGAAGCTTTCTTT. Protein product: CASRMTGGNTEAFF.

The rearrangement links TRBV5-1 to TRBJ2-2; a weak D match, TRBD2 (6 bases). V was pared by 4 bases and J by 2 bases, with 9 bases between. This CDR3 is built from 14 residues. Per the germline V gene, CDR1 is SGHRS and CDR2 is YFSETQ. CDR3 sequence reads: CASSGGANTGELFF. The CDR3 nucleotides read TGCGCCAGCAGCGGCGGGGCTAACACCGGGGAGCTGTTTTTT.

V and J are TRBV5-1 and TRBJ1-1, with D perhaps TRBD1 (5 bases). This CDR3 contains 15 residues. V lost 4 bases and J lost 4, with 17 bases in between. CDR1 is SGHRS and CDR2 is YFSETQ in the germline V gene. CDR3 residues: CASSPIEDRLTEAFF. CDR3 bases: TGCGCCAGCAGCCCAATTGAAGACAGACTCACTGAAGCTTTCTTT.